The 17 T cell receptor beta chains presented below share a single source sample, sequenced in a study of shared clonotypes between healthy human individuals. Terminally differentiated effector memory CD45RA+ cells were excluded by CCR7 positive selection of CD45RO-negative cells. Libraries were prepared by immunoSEQ multiplex PCR; TCRdb keeps only in-frame clonotypes and omits some of them. The sample yields approximately 2,200,000 clones, about 93% seen once. Source material: naive CD8+ T cells from PBMCs. The receptors were gathered from a man younger than 35 in good health. Some clones in this sample may be carry-over from other donors' samples.

V and J are TRBV7-9 and TRBJ2-1, with D tentatively TRBD2 (6 bases). CDR3 length equals 18 residues. V was shortened by 0 bases and J by 8 bases, with 23 bases between the two germline ends. Germline CDR1 SEHNR, CDR2 FQNEAQ (reference sequence). The CDR3 here is CASSLAANPGLAADEQFF. The CDR3 bases are TGTGCCAGCAGCTTAGCTGCAAACCCGGGACTCGCAGCCGATGAGCAGTTCTTC.

The rearrangement joins TRBV4-3 to TRBJ1-5; 8 bases agree with TRBD1. V shed 1 base, J shed 5 bases, and the junction held 4 bases outside the gene matches. Per germline, CDR1 LGHNA and CDR2 YSLEER. The CDR3 has 15 amino acids. CDR3 sequence reads: CASSQGTGSDQPQHF. The CDR3 DNA follows: TGCGCCAGCAGCCAAGGGACAGGGAGCGATCAGCCCCAGCATTTT.

This chain uses TRBV19 with TRBJ2-7; TRBD2 is a possible D gene (5 bases). CDR3 length: 15 amino acids. Germline CDR1 is LNHDA and CDR2 is SQIVND (reference sequence). The V gene lost 3 bases and the J gene lost 6 bases, with 18 bases spanning the gap. This CDR3 reads CASSIRAEGLGEQYF. The DNA for the CDR3 is TGTGCCAGTAGTATCCGGGCCGAGGGTCTCGGCGAGCAGTACTTC.

The V call is TRBV28, the J call TRBJ2-5; TRBD2 matches at 7 bases. The J call is in doubt because the DNA end fits TRBJ2-7 better. This CDR3 is 13 amino acids long. Germline loops: CDR1 MDHEN, CDR2 SYDVKM. The chain's CDR3 is CASSPTLADEQYF. CDR3 coding DNA: TGTGCCAGCAGTCCAACCCTAGCGGACGAGCAGTACTTC.

The genes are TRBV27 and TRBJ2-7; 9 nucleotides align to TRBD2. The CDR3 totals 19 residues. The V gene's germline CDR1 is MNHEY and CDR2 SMNVEV (reference sequence). Germline trimming cut 5 bases from V and 1 base from J; bases unmatched to any gene: 18. In DNA form, the CDR3 reads TGTGCCAGCAGTGCCAAACAGGGACTTGCGGCGGGAGGGTCCTACGAGCAGTACTTC. Translating it yields CASSAKQGLAAGGSYEQYF.

This chain joins TRBV11-2 and TRBJ2-6; no reliable D call. V lost 5 bases, J lost 2 bases, and 10 bases lay in between. Germline V gives CDR1 SGHAT, CDR2 FQNNGV. The CDR3 length is 15 residues. The CDR3 here is CASSPGTAGANVLTF. CDR3 coding DNA: TGTGCCAGCAGCCCCGGAACGGCTGGGGCCAACGTCCTGACTTTC.

This clone came up a few times. The same CDR3 arises from other DNA sequences in this sample as well. The chain couples TRBV2 to TRBJ1-1; maybe TRBD1 (6 bases). V was shortened by 6 bases and J by 1 base, with 12 bases between the two germline ends. This CDR3 is 14 amino acids long. In germline, CDR1 is SNHLY, CDR2 FYNNEI. Here the CDR3 DNA reads TGTGCCAGCAGCGAGACAGGTCAGAACACTGAAGCTTTCTTT. The encoded protein is CASSETGQNTEAFF.

This chain uses TRBV7-9 with TRBJ2-7; D is unclear. The germline CDR1 and CDR2 sequences are SEHNR and FQNEAQ (reference sequence). Trimming removed 5 bases from V and 3 bases from J, with 14 bases in between. The CDR3 loop spans 14 amino acids. Written as DNA, the CDR3 is TGTGCCAGCAGCACCTCACCCGATTACTACGAGCAGTACTTC. This codes for CASSTSPDYYEQYF.

This chain links TRBV19 with TRBJ2-3; the D gene is possibly TRBD2 (5 bases). V lost 7 bases, J lost 6 bases, and 17 bases lay in between. This CDR3 comprises 14 residues. CDR1 is LNHDA and CDR2 is SQIVND in the germline V gene (reference sequence). The CDR3 sequence: CASNPGPGGDTQYF. The CDR3 nucleotides are TGTGCCAGTAATCCCGGGCCGGGCGGGGATACGCAGTATTTT.

The count of this clone is one. The chain is built from TRBV28 and TRBJ2-2; 8 nucleotides line up with TRBD1. Germline CDR1 reads MDHEN; CDR2 reads SYDVKM. CDR3 length: 16 residues. With V trimmed by 2 bases and J by 2 bases, 4 bases remained unmatched. The CDR3 DNA sequence: TGTGCCAGCAGTTTAATTCAGGGGGCCAACACCGGGGAGCTGTTTTTT. It encodes CASSLIQGANTGELFF.

The V call is TRBV6-5, the J call TRBJ2-1, with D perhaps matching TRBD1 (5 bases). Trimming took off 6 bases at V and 8 bases at J, with 17 bases between the two ends. Germline assignment: CDR1 MNHEY and CDR2 SVGAGI. CDR3 length: 14 residues. This chain's CDR3 is CASSGQLGIYEQFF. The CDR3 DNA sequence: TGTGCCAGCAGCGGACAACTGGGAATCTATGAGCAGTTCTTC.

The CDR3 loop is CASSIDDSAPRKSGQFF. The CDR3 DNA follows: TGTGCCAGTAGTATAGACGACTCGGCACCGCGGAAAAGTGGGCAGTTCTTC. The chain combines TRBV19 with TRBJ2-1; D is ambiguous. The CDR3 consists of 17 residues. V was cut by 0 bases and J by 12 bases, with 24 bases left in between. Germline CDR1 LNHDA, CDR2 SQIVND (reference sequence).

V is TRBV10-3 and J is TRBJ2-1; 11 nucleotides align to TRBD1. The CDR3 has 20 amino acids. From germline, CDR1 is ENHRY and CDR2 SYGVKD. Trimming took 0 bases from V and 6 from J; bases not matched to a gene: 16. The CDR3 bases are TGTGCCATCAGTGAGTCGATTAGGGGACAGGGGGTCGCTGTGTTCAATGAGCAGTTCTTC. Amino acid sequence: CAISESIRGQGVAVFNEQFF.

J is TRBJ2-2 and V is TRBV27; TRBD2 agrees at 12 bases. CDR3 length equals 18 residues. Germline lookup yields CDR1 MNHEY and CDR2 SMNVEV (reference sequence). J lost 5 bases, V lost 5 bases, and 12 bases had no gene match. The DNA of the CDR3 is TGTGCCAGCAGTCCCCTCGCTAGCGGGAGGGCCAGGACCGGGGAGCTGTTTTTT. It is translated as CASSPLASGRARTGELFF.

This clone was seen only a few times. This chain uses TRBV7-6 with TRBJ1-4, with TRBD1 matching 7 bases. The ends lost 3 bases at V and 0 bases at J; junction bases unmatched: 1. From germline, CDR1 is SGHVS and CDR2 FNYEAQ. The length of the CDR3 is 15 residues. CDR3 sequence reads: CASSLQGATNEKLFF. CDR3 coding DNA: TGTGCCAGCAGCTTGCAGGGGGCAACTAATGAAAAACTGTTTTTT.

The chain links TRBV27 to TRBJ2-3, with D possibly called TRBD1 or TRBD2 (5 bases each). This CDR3 contains 14 residues. CDR1 MNHEY and CDR2 SMNVEV come from the germline V gene (reference sequence). Trimming pared 11 bases from V and 8 bases from J, leaving 23 bases between. The CDR3 reads CAARDGRSMGTQYF. The CDR3 DNA reads TGTGCCGCTCGGGACGGTAGGTCGATGGGTACGCAGTATTTT.

This chain uses TRBV13 with TRBJ1-2, with D tentatively TRBD1 (6 bases). This CDR3 is built from 12 residues. V gave up 4 bases and J gave up 9 bases, with 12 bases separating them. The germline gives CDR1 PRHDT, CDR2 FYEKMQ (reference sequence). Here the CDR3 reads CASSWGRGSYTF. CDR3 nucleotide sequence: TGTGCCAGCAGCTGGGGGCGAGGGAGCTACACCTTC.